This record looks at one TCR beta chain sequence and its context. This clone was seen just once. Its antigen remains undetermined. Nothing much larger sits one base from this clone, and base qualities are not available. This entry is derived from a study of OX40 agonist ivuxolimab in advanced cancers. About the investigation overall: Ivuxolimab, which targeted the costimulatory receptor OX40 (CD134), was an agonistic, fully human IgG2 monoclonal antibody. Intravenous ivuxolimab was administered to patients every 2 weeks at six dose levels: 0.01, 0.1, 0.3, 1.5, 3 and 10 mg/kg. Of the roughly 51 dose-escalation patients, hepatocellular carcinoma was present in approximately 20, melanoma in around 15, renal cell carcinoma in 9 and head and neck cancer in 9. In the dose-escalation cohort, around four fifths of patients were male, and the mean age was approximately 60 years, with a range of 23 to 79. Patients were allowed to have had prior anti-PD-1, anti-PD-L1 or anti-CTLA-4 therapy, and around 40% of the dose-escalation patients had previously received checkpoint inhibitors. Three dose-escalation patients achieved partial responses, one with hepatocellular carcinoma and two with cutaneous melanoma. Peripheral TCRbeta sequencing aimed to test whether ivuxolimab altered TCR sequence diversity and caused clonal T-cell expansion. The paper reports the monotherapy dose-escalation portion (N of about 51 patients) of the phase I ivuxolimab trial. Results the study describes overall, beyond this receptor: At doses from 0.1 to 3.0 mg/kg, clonal expansion was seen in both CD4+ and CD8+ blood T cells between baseline and week 6. In the 0.1-3.0 mg/kg groups, partial responders had among the lowest normalized peripheral clonal expansion, particularly in CD8+ T cells. After ivuxolimab, more expanded clones were found on average in CD8+ T cells than in CD4+ T cells. The antigen specificity of the peripheral T cells that underwent clonal expansion was not determined. Low levels of normalized T-cell clonal expansion were also seen in some patients who did not respond.

Patients with autoimmune disease history or receiving systemic immunosuppression were excluded from the trial. Peripheral blood for TCR sequencing was collected from all dose cohorts at baseline, on cycle 4 day 1, and on cycle 7 day 1. Samples came from an open-label, multicenter, first-in-human phase I dose-escalation trial of ivuxolimab. Adults with locally advanced or metastatic melanoma, renal cell carcinoma, hepatocellular carcinoma or head and neck squamous cell carcinoma were enrolled in the trial. Before TCR sequencing, CD4+ and CD8+ T cells were separately sorted from peripheral blood. For sequencing of the TCRbeta CDR3 region, genomic DNA was extracted from the sorted cells. The immunoSEQ Assay was used to sequence the TCRbeta CDR3 regions. TCRdb took this table from immuneACCESS and kept in-frame rearrangements with V and J called. Such tables lack part of the clones; where checked against another copy, unresolved V genes explain under half of the gap, and the rest is unexplained. This sample has about 46,000 clones in its table, and just over 85% of those were observed once. 45% to 70% of the sample is taken by the ten largest.

Sequences SGHNT (CDR1) and YYREEE (CDR2) are obtained from the germline V gene (reference sequence). The CDR3 numbers 15 residues from cysteine through phenylalanine. The only DNA kept is the CDR3, 45 bases in frame from the first base. Germline trimming: 4 bases from V, 2 bases from J; junction bases outside gene matches: 8. The sequence came from an adult with an advanced solid tumor such as melanoma, head and neck, liver or kidney cancer. Sequences were derived from CD4+ or CD8+ T cells sorted from blood, sampled in a trial of the OX40 agonist ivuxolimab. The sequence joins TRBV5-4 to TRBJ2-7, and 8 bases in between align with TRBD1. The DNA is TGTGCCAGCAGCGGAAGGACAGGGAGTCCCTACGAGCAGTACTTC. It specifies CASSGRTGSPYEQYF.